One and the same sample provided the 23 T cell receptor beta chains below, sequenced in a study of blood T cell repertoires in COVID-19. TCRdb's table, derived via immunoSEQ multiplex PCR, lists solely in-frame clones and lacks some. This sample has hundreds of thousands of clones, with roughly three quarters found just once. Sequenced input: peripheral blood. The receptors originated from a woman in her thirties or forties with active or convalescent COVID-19.

The chain links TRBV20-1 to TRBJ2-2; TRBD1 might be the D (6 bases). The ends were cut back, 3 bases at V and 6 bases at J, with 20 bases in the middle. CDR3 length equals 16 residues. Germline CDR1 is DFQATT and CDR2 is SNEGSKA (reference sequence). CDR3 loop: CSASNSVQGSAGELFF. Here the CDR3 DNA reads TGCAGTGCTAGTAATTCGGTTCAGGGGAGCGCCGGGGAGCTGTTTTTT.

The chain uses TRBV5-6 and TRBJ2-1, with 9 nucleotides matching TRBD1. The CDR3 contains 14 residues. CDR1 and CDR2 (germline): SGHDT, YYEEEE. V lost 7 bases, J lost 4 bases, and 6 bases stayed unmatched. CDR3 residues: CASGTGQGYNEQFF. The CDR3 nucleotides are TGTGCCAGCGGGACGGGACAGGGATACAATGAGCAGTTCTTC.

This clone has only a few counts. J is TRBJ1-2 and V is TRBV6-1; TRBD1 aligns across 8 bases. Germline V gives CDR1 MNHNS, CDR2 SASEGT. Germline trimming cut 0 bases from V and 5 bases from J; bases unmatched to any gene: 8. The CDR3 spans 16 residues. The CDR3 coding sequence is TGTGCCAGCAGTGAAGCGGCGGGACAGGCGGGGTATGGCTACACCTTC. Its protein product is CASSEAAGQAGYGYTF.

This sequence joins TRBV10-3 and TRBJ1-1; TRBD1 might be the D (6 bases). Germline lookup yields CDR1 ENHRY and CDR2 SYGVKD. The CDR3 covers 14 residues. V was cut by 6 bases and J by 5 bases, with 16 bases left in between. The CDR3 DNA reads as TGTGCCATCAGGCGACAGGTCGGAGGTACTGAAGCTTTCTTT. Amino acid sequence: CAIRRQVGGTEAFF.

The chain uses TRBV5-1 and TRBJ2-2, with 9 bases aligning to TRBD1. The CDR3 is 16 residues long. V gave up 0 bases and J gave up 5 bases; unmatched junction bases: 5. CDR1 is SGHRS, CDR2 YFSETQ, per germline. In DNA, the CDR3 is TGCGCCAGCAGCTTGGACCGACAGGGGGGGACCGGGGAGCTGTTTTTT. Protein: CASSLDRQGGTGELFF.

This clone appeared a few times. The V gene is TRBV5-1, the J gene TRBJ2-2; 10 bases are a match to TRBD2. Germline loops: CDR1 SGHRS, CDR2 YFSETQ. CDR3 length: 16 residues. The ends lost 5 bases at V and 3 bases at J; junction bases unmatched: 7. As DNA, the CDR3 is TGCGCCAGCAGTAGGTCTAGCGGGGGCGACACCGGGGAGCTGTTTTTT. It encodes CASSRSSGGDTGELFF.

The table lists this clone with a few counts. The rearrangement joins TRBV29-1 to TRBJ1-3, with a possible D match to TRBD1 (6 bases). The V and J ends lost 4 bases and 0 bases respectively, with 13 bases between them. CDR3 size: 15 residues. Germline loops: CDR1 SQVTM, CDR2 ANQGSEA. The CDR3 DNA sequence: TGCAGCGTTGGGGGGGGCGCCGGCTCTGGAAACACCATATATTTT. Its translation is CSVGGGAGSGNTIYF.

The V gene is TRBV2, the J gene TRBJ1-6; tentatively, D is TRBD1 (6 bases). Trimming took off 8 bases at V and 10 bases at J, with 24 bases between the two ends. From germline, CDR1 is SNHLY and CDR2 FYNNEI. CDR3 size: 16 residues. In DNA, the CDR3 is TGTGCCAGCCAGGTGGCCGGGACACCCGGCTTCTCACCCCTCCACTTT. Its translation is CASQVAGTPGFSPLHF.

This clone was counted a single time. V usage is TRBV28 and J usage is TRBJ2-7; a weak D match, TRBD2 (6 bases). The V gene lost 5 bases and the J gene lost 8 bases, with 13 bases spanning the gap. Germline V gene lookup returns CDR1 MDHEN and CDR2 SYDVKM. The CDR3 contains 12 residues. The CDR3 DNA sequence: TGTGCCAGCAGTAAAACTAGCTATCAGCAGTACGTC. This codes for CASSKTSYQQYV.

This clone was seen once. The genes are TRBV20-1 and TRBJ2-1; 15 bases agree with TRBD2. The V segment lost 3 bases and the J segment 8 bases; nucleotides outside the gene matches: 5. Germline CDR1 DFQATT, CDR2 SNEGSKA (reference sequence). The CDR3 covers 15 residues. This chain's CDR3 is CSASWTSGGVDEQFF. CDR3 DNA: TGCAGTGCTAGTTGGACTAGCGGGGGGGTGGATGAGCAGTTCTTC.

The V gene is TRBV19, the J gene TRBJ1-5; D perhaps matches TRBD1 (5 bases). CDR3 length: 16 residues. Trimming took off 4 bases at V and 4 bases at J, with 17 bases between the two ends. The V gene's germline CDR1 is LNHDA and CDR2 SQIVND (reference sequence). The CDR3 DNA follows: TGTGCCAGTAGTAAGGGTGGGGGGTGGCCTAATCAGCCCCAGCATTTT. This encodes CASSKGGGWPNQPQHF.

The chain couples TRBV6-5 to TRBJ1-1; 12 bases are a match to TRBD1. The CDR3 has 13 residues. Germline V gene sequence: CDR1 MNHEY, CDR2 SVGAGI. V was clipped by 6 bases and J by 12 bases; unmatched bases: 8. CDR3 DNA sequence: TGTGCCAGCAGATCCGGGACAGGGGGCCGGACTTTCTTT. Amino acid sequence: CASRSGTGGRTFF.

This chain connects TRBV5-1 to TRBJ2-2; maybe TRBD2 (5 bases). V shed 6 bases and J shed 4 bases, with 13 bases lying between them. The length of the CDR3 is 14 residues. Per the germline V gene, CDR1 is SGHRS and CDR2 is YFSETQ. The CDR3 reads CASTRTAGTGELFF. The DNA for the CDR3 is TGCGCCAGCACCCGGACGGCGGGCACCGGGGAGCTGTTTTTT.

This rearrangement joins TRBV6-5 to TRBJ1-2; 7 bases are a match to TRBD1. The CDR3 is 14 amino acids. V dropped 8 bases and J dropped 5; count of bases not matched to a gene: 11. Per the germline V gene, CDR1 is MNHEY and CDR2 is SVGAGI. The CDR3 region has the DNA TGTGCCAGCGCTAAAGACAGGGTTAGGTATGGCTACACCTTC. Translation gives CASAKDRVRYGYTF.

The chain couples TRBV15 to TRBJ1-2; the match to TRBD1 covers 9 bases. This CDR3 has 15 amino acids. V lost 3 bases, J lost 5 bases, and 7 bases stayed unmatched. Germline CDR1 LNHNV, CDR2 YYDKDF (reference sequence). CDR3 protein: CATSRQGQGLYGYTF. CDR3 in DNA: TGTGCCACCAGCAGGCAGGGACAGGGACTATATGGCTACACCTTC.

The chain employs TRBV24-1 and TRBJ2-2; 8 nucleotides line up with TRBD1. Germline V gene sequence: CDR1 KGHDR, CDR2 SFDVKD. J gave up 4 bases and V 4 bases, and 10 bases lay outside the gene matches. This CDR3 comprises 17 residues. The CDR3 coding sequence is TGTGCCACCAGTGACCCACCACGCCAGGGGGCCACCGGGGAGCTGTTTTTT. This gives the protein CATSDPPRQGATGELFF.

V usage is TRBV21-1 and J usage is TRBJ2-6; TRBD1, the table's D call, was not compared with the DNA. TRBV21-1 is a documented pseudogene. The CDR3 sequence is 15 residues long. The CDR3 sequence is CASGGTGSGANVLTF. The DNA for the CDR3 is TGTGCCTCAGGGGGTACTGGCTCTGGGGCCAACGTCCTGACTTTC.

This clone was picked up one time. The chain couples TRBV4-2 to TRBJ2-5; 15 bases match TRBD2. The ends lost 3 bases at V and 0 bases at J; junction bases unmatched: 2. This CDR3 has 17 amino acids. Germline CDR1 and CDR2: LGHNA and YNFKEQ. The CDR3 spells CASSQGTSGGHQETQYF. The CDR3 DNA follows: TGTGCCAGCAGCCAGGGGACTAGCGGGGGGCACCAAGAGACCCAGTACTTC.

This clone counts as medium-sized. The chain carries TRBV9 and TRBJ1-1, with D tentatively TRBD1 (5 bases). Per the germline V gene, CDR1 is SGDLS and CDR2 is YYNGEE. V gave up 0 bases and J gave up 1 base, with 10 bases separating them. There are 15 residues in the CDR3. DNA for the CDR3: TGTGCCAGCAGCGTAGGAGGGACTCCGAACACTGAAGCTTTCTTT. Amino acids: CASSVGGTPNTEAFF.

The chain is built from TRBV11-2 and TRBJ1-3; 7 bases align to TRBD1. V trimming: 5 bases; J trimming: 0 bases; junction bases outside the gene matches: 7. Germline V gene data show CDR1 as SGHAT and CDR2 as FQNNGV. This CDR3 is built from 16 residues. The CDR3 spells CASSPRTGSSGNTIYF. The CDR3 DNA is TGTGCCAGCAGCCCCCGGACAGGAAGCTCTGGAAACACCATATATTTT.

This clone was recorded only once. The V gene is TRBV5-5, the J gene TRBJ1-3; D gene uncertain. In germline, CDR1 is SGHKS, CDR2 YYEKEE (reference sequence). V lost 4 bases, J lost 3 bases, and 14 bases lay in between. The CDR3 length is 15 residues. CDR3 in DNA: TGTGCCAGCAGCCCGCCGGGATCGGGTGGAAACACCATATATTTT. It translates to CASSPPGSGGNTIYF.

This clone has only a few counts. Other DNA sequences of this sample code for an identical CDR3. The chain links TRBV9 to TRBJ1-3; D call uncertain. CDR1 and CDR2 (germline): SGDLS, YYNGEE. With 1 base removed from V and 1 base from J, the gap between germline ends came to 6 bases. CDR3 length: 14 amino acids. CDR3 residues: CASSVRGSGNTIYF. CDR3 sequence (DNA): TGTGCCAGCAGCGTAAGAGGGTCTGGAAACACCATATATTTT. Filled out from reference TRBV9 and TRBJ1-3, the complete variable domain reads DSGVTQTPKHLITATGQRVTLRCSPRSGDLSVYWYQQSLDQGLQFLIQYYNGEERAKGNILERFSAQQFPDLHSELNLSSLELGDSALYFCASSVRGSGNTIYFGEGSWLTVV.

The V gene is TRBV10-3, the J gene TRBJ1-1; 9 bases line up with TRBD1. Germline V lookup: CDR1 ENHRY, CDR2 SYGVKD. The CDR3 is 17 amino acids. The V segment lost 4 bases and the J segment 2 bases; nucleotides outside the gene matches: 11. CDR3 DNA sequence: TGTGCCATCAGTGGGGGAGTAGGGACAGGGTTTAACACTGAAGCTTTCTTT. Amino acid sequence: CAISGGVGTGFNTEAFF.